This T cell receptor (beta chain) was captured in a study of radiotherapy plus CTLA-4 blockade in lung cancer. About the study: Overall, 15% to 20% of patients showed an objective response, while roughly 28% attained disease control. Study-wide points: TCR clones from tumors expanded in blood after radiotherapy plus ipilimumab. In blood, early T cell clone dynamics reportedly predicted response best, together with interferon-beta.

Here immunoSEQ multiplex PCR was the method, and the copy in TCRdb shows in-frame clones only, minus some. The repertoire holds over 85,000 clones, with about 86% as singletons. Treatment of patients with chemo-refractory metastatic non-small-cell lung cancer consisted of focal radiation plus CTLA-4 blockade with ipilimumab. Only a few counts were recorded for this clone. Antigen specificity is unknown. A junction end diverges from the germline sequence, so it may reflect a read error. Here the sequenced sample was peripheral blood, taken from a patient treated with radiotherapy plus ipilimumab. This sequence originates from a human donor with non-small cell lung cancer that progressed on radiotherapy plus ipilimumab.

CDR3 coding DNA: TGTGCTAGCAGCTTAGGACTAGCGGGAGCAGAGACCCAGTACTTC. It is translated as CASSLGLAGAETQYF. The V and J genes are TRBV7-7 and TRBJ2-5; 13 positions match TRBD2. Germline-derived CDR1 and CDR2 are SSHAT and FNYEAQ (reference sequence). This CDR3 spans 15 amino acids.